This TCR beta chain derives from a study of cytomegalovirus exposure and HLA in healthy donors (dated by TCRdb to the late 2010s). Notes on the research overall: An earlier analysis of 587 of the donors reported about 260 Gb of sequence data and some 110 million unique TCR beta sequences obtained from approximately 180 million T cells. Among the approximately 400 genotyped donors, 75% to 90% belonged to the genetic ancestry cluster associated with self-reported Caucasian donors. HLA typing covered class I and class II loci at four-digit resolution. The T cell repertoires of 666 subjects were profiled by immunosequencing and related to cytomegalovirus serostatus. Four to six DR-DQ haplotypes were handled as single units for association and clustering, since linkage in the cohort was strong. Donor age, sex, ethnicity and CMV serostatus were collected together with the repertoire data. Rather than using new phenotypic data, the later analysis identified candidate immune exposures from TCR beta sequences and from how often those sequences occurred across donors. In addition to the first cohort of hundreds of subjects, a separate validation cohort of 120 different subjects was used. Every discovery cohort repertoire had been produced on one sequencing platform. The number of typed donors differed by locus: 629-630 for A, B, C, DRB1 and DQB1; 522 for DQA1; 606 for DPA1; and some 430 for DPB1. In a later genetic analysis, genome-wide SNP genotypes for about 65% of the 666 donors were used, and that subset was treated as a discovery cohort. An earlier analysis of fewer than 700 of the donors applied high-throughput TCR beta sequencing to assess whether each TCR beta V gene segment acted as functional or pseudogenic. Approximately 300 gigabases of sequencing data and roughly 80 million unique TCR sequences made up an early release that covered under 750 HLA-typed donors. Across some 400 genotyped donors of the cohort, an average of about 240,000 unique TCR beta nucleotide sequences per donor were sequenced, and 15% to 20% of those sequences were non-productive. A later analysis re-analyzed previously published TCR beta repertoires from 666 donors and added high-resolution HLA genotyping to study TCR occurrence patterns. High-throughput TCR immunosequencing, statistical association of individual TCRs with disease status, and machine learning were combined to predict cytomegalovirus infection status. The study was designed to test whether signatures of past pathogen exposure could be identified by cataloging public T cell receptors. Paper-wide results and their limitations: In this cohort, only TCR beta chains were sequenced, and detectable features were limited by the absence of alpha or paired-chain data. Some IMGT-functional V segments, including TRBV6-2 and TRBV6-3, could not be distinguished by the 87-base-pair reads and were therefore excluded. According to a later genetic analysis, donors in an Asian-associated ancestry cluster had fewer N-insertions in productive TCRs than the roughly 670-donor mean. About 17 rarely observed V segments, including chromosome 9 orphons, were excluded from the earlier analysis of approximately 600 of the donors because counts were too low. In a later analysis, HLA-associated TCR beta chains were found to be more clonally expanded and to have lower generation probabilities than equally common non-associated chains. Several of the top co-occurrence clusters appeared to be linked to parvovirus B19, influenza, CMV and Epstein-Barr virus, according to a later analysis. When HLA alleles, especially DR and DQ, strongly co-occurred, TCR associations were difficult to assign to individual alleles. In an earlier analysis of roughly 500 of the donors, most TCR beta V segments appeared in productive rearrangements about 87% or about 30% of the time, broadly matching IMGT annotations. Immune exposure information for the cohort was limited to CMV serostatus. Correlated functional status among segregating V segments might reflect linkage disequilibrium, but an unknown experimental factor could not be ruled out. The authors suggested that the approach could potentially be generalized to other disease states and immunological phenotypes. In vitro tests confirmed that a few of the cytomegalovirus-associated TCR beta chains recognize cytomegalovirus antigens. A later analysis found that most CMV-associated TCR beta chains appeared HLA-restricted, with HLA associations seemingly driven largely by CMV exposure. The classifier was reported to diagnose cytomegalovirus status with high specificity and sensitivity in both the original cohort and the validation cohort. A further reported finding was that TCR beta sequences accurately predicted the HLA-A and HLA-B alleles for most subjects in the first cohort. In a later genetic analysis, a missense DCLRE1C variant was associated with V-gene and J-gene trimming of TCR beta chains, and the association was replicated in an independent cohort. The study listed 150 to 200 TCR beta chains as associated with cytomegalovirus. The presence/absence analyses assumed that sequencing depth was roughly uniform across donors, and that assumption may not be true. Because some donors lacked HLA typing at each locus, the association tests relied only on the typed subset. Most TCR sequences were observed very rarely across donors, whereas some public TCRs were present in many individuals. The sequencing pipeline was judged likely to have produced a cluster of highly shared sequence variants as a technical artifact. In a later analysis, TCR association rates were found to vary across HLA loci, with the most associated TCRs seen for DRB1 alleles and the fewest for HLA-C alleles. A later analysis associated about 17,000 TCR beta sequences with specific HLA alleles at a false discovery rate of 0.05.

With respect to this clone: There is no known antigen for this receptor. Base-call qualities are not available, and no considerably larger clone is one nucleotide away.

The method was the immunoSEQ multiplex PCR assay. A mixture of 60 forward primers for TCR Vbeta segments and 13 reverse primers for TCR Jbeta segments was used in the multiplex PCR. Amplification of the CDR3 region of rearranged TCR beta genes was performed with a multiplex PCR assay on genomic DNA. On the Illumina HiSeq System, the amplified TCR beta libraries were sequenced as 87-base-pair reads. Under the source paper's analysis protocol: Across the 670 or so repertoires, a later analysis counted approximately 83 million unique TCR beta chains, roughly 11 million of which were shared by at least two donors. Raw reads were error-corrected and collapsed into unique sequences with a nearest-neighbor algorithm that merged closely related sequences to remove PCR and sequencing errors. To assign V, D and J gene segments, CDR3 sequences were aligned to IMGT reference sequences. Each retained sequence needed at least a six-nucleotide match to both a V gene segment and a J gene segment. Rearrangements were classified as productive when the CDR3 lacked stop codons and remained in frame with V and J, and all other rearrangements were classified as non-productive. Following IMGT convention, CDR3 was defined as the stretch from the second conserved V-encoded cysteine to the conserved J-encoded phenylalanine. The earlier analysis of about 610 of the donors excluded any sequence lacking an unambiguous match to a single V gene segment. An earlier analysis of 550 to 650 of the donors classified V segments as functional when productive rearrangements were above 56.7% and as segregating when the standard deviation between donors was above 5%. A statistical classification framework was built to diagnose cytomegalovirus status from the catalog of TCR beta chain sequences. V and J gene assignment, in a later analysis, came from comparing TCR nucleotide sequences with IMGT/GENE-DB human TR gene sequences. Using the TCRdist pipeline, a later analysis assigned CDR3 sequences along with most-parsimonious VDJ recombination scenarios. In a later analysis, each TCR beta chain was defined by its CDR3 amino acid sequence together with its V-gene family, and reads without a unique V-gene family were excluded. In a later analysis, around 650 highly shared, low-generation-probability nucleotide sequences were removed to address suspected cross-contamination and a sequencing artifact. A later analysis calculated a clonal expansion index for each public chain from normalized within-repertoire ranks of inferred template counts. In a later analysis, generation probabilities were computed using a VDJ recombination model fitted to out-of-frame rearrangements, and the results were checked against IGoR. In a later analysis, TCR-TCR, TCR-HLA and TCR-CMV co-occurrence was scored with hypergeometric tests, and a repertoire-size bias correction was applied to TCR pairs. In a later analysis, false discovery rates were estimated by permuting HLA or CMV assignments 20 times. A later analysis grouped co-occurring TCRs with DBSCAN, adding TCRdist sequence similarity when clustering within HLA-allele-positive subsets. Repertoires with fewer than 30,000 or more than 120,000 public chains, plus five repertoires with anomalous nucleotide sharing, were excluded from co-occurrence clustering. TCRdb retrieved this table from immuneACCESS and kept in-frame rearrangements only. Not all clones are present; in checked studies, unresolved V genes account for under half, and no reason is known for the remainder. V and J calls and clone size follow that table, whereas D and trimming were derived from the DNA. The sample table records approximately 120,000 clones; less than 90% of these occur just once. 15% to 25% of the sample goes to the ten largest clones.

The cohort comprised under 700 healthy bone marrow donors. At the time of sampling, every cohort member was nominally healthy, though immune exposures that went unrecorded were likely present. The donor was CMV seropositive and was included in the group of 250 to 300 seropositive cohort members. Each donor provided a peripheral blood sample, and peripheral blood mononuclear cells were used for TCR beta sequencing. The Qiagen DNeasy Blood Extraction Kit was used to extract genomic DNA from the blood cell samples. After removal of 4 bases from V and 3 bases from J, the junction retains 9 bases not matched to a gene. From the germline V gene (reference sequence), CDR1 is SGHNT and CDR2 is YYREEE. The CDR3 goes from the cysteine to the phenylalanine over 15 residues. The read is trimmed to its CDR3 DNA, 45 bases read in frame from base 1.

The material sequenced was PBMCs. The chain links TRBV5-4 with TRBJ2-7, with 8 bases matching TRBD1. The source of this sequence is a man between 18 and 29 years old in good health and CMV-seropositive. The CDR3 in this case is CASSLPGQGLYEQYF. The sequenced DNA: TGTGCCAGCAGCCTACCTGGACAGGGACTCTACGAGCAGTACTTC.